The clone carrying this T cell receptor beta chain appeared once. Its antigen is as yet unknown. This entry is derived from a study of T cell responses to AZD1222 COVID-19 vaccine. Measured with immunoSEQ multiplex PCR; TCRdb has only the in-frame clones, and not every one. The data contain about 120,000 clones, approximately 94% of them singletons. Germline V CDR1 and CDR2: KGHSH, LQKENI. The CDR3 is made up of 11 amino acids. The V and J ends lost 5 bases and 1 base respectively, with 2 bases between them. Overall study findings and caveats: Sampled repertoires all dated from after the peak T cell response. Females made up more of the donors, who were largely white British, and clonal diversity may have come out too low. After two AZD1222 doses, spike-specific TCR breadth and depth rose versus day 0. Of spike-specific TCRs, nearly half reportedly target regions left unmutated in variants.

This clonotype was sampled from an adult who received the AZD1222 COVID-19 vaccine. The V gene is TRBV18, the J gene TRBJ1-1, with D uncertain. Here the sequenced sample was peripheral blood, taken 28 days after the second AZD1222 dose. The CDR3 sequence: CASSTNTEAFF. The DNA for the CDR3 is TGTGCCAGCTCAACGAACACTGAAGCTTTCTTT.